Below, 22 T cell receptor beta chains from the same sample are listed, as sequenced in a study of monozygotic twins with cystic fibrosis. Sequencing was performed with immunoSEQ multiplex PCR; in TCRdb, only in-frame clones are kept and a portion is missing. The sample holds just under 20,000 clones, around 90% seen once. The sequencing input was blood. The receptors stem from a girl aged 2 to 9 with cystic fibrosis.

Only a few counts were recorded for this clone. This rearrangement joins TRBV6-1 to TRBJ1-2; TRBD1 might be the D (6 bases). The germline V gene has CDR1 MNHNS and CDR2 SASEGT. V was clipped by 10 bases and J by 6 bases, with 21 bases between them. The CDR3 runs to 14 residues. CDR3 nucleotides: TGTGCCACGGGCCCTCCGGTACAGGGACATGGCTACACCTTC. Translating gives CATGPPVQGHGYTF.

The CDR3 DNA reads as TGTGCCAGCAGTCTGAGGACATCGACGAACACCGGGGAGCTGTTTTTT. This sequence encodes CASSLRTSTNTGELFF. The chain combines TRBV28 with TRBJ2-2, with a possible D match to TRBD1 (5 bases). This CDR3 is built from 16 residues. V lost 5 bases and J 0 bases, leaving 13 bases between the germline ends. Germline CDR1 and CDR2: MDHEN and SYDVKM.

The J gene is TRBJ1-2, the V gene TRBV6-1, with D uncertain. Germline CDR1 MNHNS, CDR2 SASEGT. The V end was cut by 6 bases, the J end by 2 bases, with 7 bases between. This CDR3 is built from 12 residues. The CDR3 reads CASRRQNYGYTF. The CDR3 bases are TGTGCCAGCAGGCGGCAGAACTATGGCTACACCTTC.

The chain employs TRBV5-1 and TRBJ2-3; 11 positions agree with TRBD2. The germline gives CDR1 SGHRS, CDR2 YFSETQ. The CDR3 has 17 residues. V was pared by 4 bases and J by 2 bases, with 9 bases of the junction left unmatched. The CDR3 DNA follows: TGCGCCAGCAGCGGCGGGACTAGCGGAGGGATCACAGATACGCAGTATTTT. This encodes CASSGGTSGGITDTQYF. The full variable domain, its missing parts supplied by reference TRBV5-1 and TRBJ2-3, is KAGVTQTPRYLIKTRGQQVTLSCSPISGHRSVSWYQQTPGQGLQFLFEYFSETQRNKGNFPGRFSGRQFSNSRSEMNVSTLELGDSALYLCASSGGTSGGITDTQYFGPGTRLTVL.

The chain uses TRBV19 and TRBJ2-2; D possibly corresponds to TRBD2 (5 bases). Deletions cut 3 bases from V and 1 base from J, with 9 bases between. Germline CDR1 and CDR2: LNHDA and SQIVND (reference sequence). This CDR3 spans 15 amino acids. CDR3 loop: CASSIELVNTGELFF. For the CDR3, the DNA is TGTGCCAGTAGTATTGAACTAGTGAACACCGGGGAGCTGTTTTTT.

This chain uses TRBV28 with TRBJ1-2, with D possibly matching TRBD1 (5 bases). Per germline, CDR1 MDHEN and CDR2 SYDVKM. With 2 bases removed from V and 2 bases from J, the gap between germline ends came to 9 bases. The CDR3 is 14 amino acids. CDR3 residues: CASSLRSGNYGYTF. The CDR3 bases are TGTGCCAGCAGTTTAAGGTCAGGGAACTATGGCTACACCTTC.

CDR3 residues: CASTTGVSINYGYTF. The CDR3 DNA follows: TGTGCCAGCACTACGGGGGTATCCATCAACTATGGCTACACCTTC. The genes are TRBV7-9 and TRBJ1-2, with D perhaps matching TRBD1 (5 bases). The CDR3 sequence is 15 residues long. Germline V gene lookup returns CDR1 SEHNR and CDR2 FQNEAQ (reference sequence). The ends were cut back, 7 bases at V and 2 bases at J, with 17 bases in the middle.

The chain joins TRBV25-1 to TRBJ1-1, with no clear D. From germline, CDR1 is MGHDK and CDR2 SYGVNS. The V gene lost 3 bases and the J gene lost 2 bases, with 7 bases spanning the gap. CDR3 length: 13 residues. Here the CDR3 DNA reads TGTGCCAGCAGTGATGGAGTAAACACTGAAGCTTTCTTT. This encodes CASSDGVNTEAFF. Together with reference TRBV25-1 and TRBJ1-1, the CDR3 gives the full variable domain: EADIYQTPRYLVIGTGKKITLECSQTMGHDKMYWYQQDPGMELHLIHYSYGVNSTEKGDLSSESTVSRIRTEHFPLTLESARPSHTSQYLCASSDGVNTEAFFGQGTRLTVV.

The chain has TRBV10-1 and TRBJ2-6; 9 bases line up with TRBD2. The CDR3 length is 18 residues. Germline V gives CDR1 WNHNN, CDR2 SYGVQD (reference sequence). The V gene end was trimmed by 7 bases and the J gene end by 0 bases; junction bases not matched to a gene: 10. DNA of the CDR3: TGCGCCAGCAAATTCGGCCTAGCGGGAATCTCTGGGGCCAACGTCCTGACTTTC. Protein product: CASKFGLAGISGANVLTF.

The genes are TRBV30 and TRBJ2-2, with D perhaps TRBD1 or TRBD2 (5 bases each). Trimming left V 1 base short and J 7 bases short, with 16 bases between. Germline-derived CDR1 and CDR2 are GTSNPN and SVGIG (reference sequence). CDR3 length: 15 residues. CDR3 region: CAWSDPRGESGELFF. The CDR3 coding sequence is TGTGCCTGGAGTGATCCGCGAGGGGAGAGCGGGGAGCTGTTTTTT.

The chain joins TRBV27 to TRBJ2-7, with TRBD1 matching over 10 bases. V shed 2 bases and J 3 bases; nucleotides not matched to a gene: 7. Looked up from germline, CDR1 is MNHEY and CDR2 is SMNVEV (reference sequence). This CDR3 contains 16 residues. CDR3 region: CASSLRPWDRGYEQYF. CDR3 nucleotide sequence: TGTGCCAGCAGTTTAAGGCCCTGGGACAGGGGCTACGAGCAGTACTTC.

The CDR3 region is CASSIYRDRSLYEQYF. The CDR3, as DNA: TGTGCCAGCAGCATTTATCGGGACAGATCCCTCTACGAGCAGTACTTC. The chain recombines TRBV5-6 with TRBJ2-7, with TRBD1 identical over 7 bases. The CDR3 covers 16 residues. Germline V CDR1 and CDR2: SGHDT, YYEEEE. J lost 3 bases, V lost 4 bases, and 13 bases had no gene match.

The chain combines TRBV2 with TRBJ2-7, with TRBD1 as a possible D gene (6 bases). The CDR3 runs 15 residues. Germline values: CDR1 SNHLY, CDR2 FYNNEI. V lost 1 base and J 5 bases, leaving 15 bases between the germline ends. The DNA of the CDR3 is TGTGCCAGCAGTGAAGGGGCAGGGGCCTCGGACGAGCAGTACTTC. Protein: CASSEGAGASDEQYF.

The table lists this clone with a count of one. CDR3 sequence reads: CASSPNDGKTNEKLFF. In DNA form, the CDR3 reads TGTGCCAGCTCACCAAACGACGGGAAAACTAATGAAAAACTGTTTTTT. This rearrangement joins TRBV18 to TRBJ1-4; D is unclear. Germline CDR1 reads KGHSH; CDR2 reads LQKENI. The CDR3 sequence is 16 residues long. The ends were cut back, 2 bases at V and 1 base at J, with 11 bases in the middle.

The gene calls are TRBV11-2 and TRBJ2-3; the D is unclear. CDR1 and CDR2 (germline): SGHAT, FQNNGV. The CDR3 contains 12 residues. Trimming removed 8 bases at V and 7 bases at J, with 13 bases between. The CDR3 protein is CASAYPLNTQYF. CDR3 bases: TGTGCCAGCGCCTACCCCCTGAATACGCAGTATTTT.

J is TRBJ1-5 and V is TRBV7-8, with TRBD1 identical over 7 bases. Looked up from germline, CDR1 is SGHVS and CDR2 is FQNEAQ. The CDR3 contains 15 residues. J gave up 1 base and V 6 bases, and 6 bases lay outside the gene matches. The chain's CDR3 is CASSIDRESNQPQHF. The CDR3 DNA is TGTGCCAGCAGTATCGACAGGGAGAGCAATCAGCCCCAGCATTTT.

The genes are TRBV7-9 and TRBJ2-5; TRBD2 matches 8 bases. Germline values: CDR1 SEHNR, CDR2 FQNEAQ (reference sequence). The CDR3 totals 15 residues. After removal of 7 bases from V and 4 bases from J, the junction contained 11 bases not matched to a gene. Here the CDR3 reads CASIFRTAGGETQYF. The CDR3, as DNA: TGTGCCAGCATCTTCCGGACGGCGGGAGGAGAGACCCAGTACTTC.

V is TRBV27 and J is TRBJ1-1; D is possibly TRBD1 (6 bases). The ends were cut back, 4 bases at V and 1 base at J, with 16 bases in the middle. The CDR3 sequence is 16 residues long. The germline V gene encodes CDR1 MNHEY and CDR2 SMNVEV (reference sequence). This chain's CDR3 is CASSSPRGHRNTEAFF. The CDR3 nucleotides read TGTGCCAGCAGTTCGCCGCGGGGACATCGGAACACTGAAGCTTTCTTT.

The CDR3 nucleotides are TGTGCCAGCAGTTTTTCGGGACTCTCGTACAATGAGCAGTTCTTC. Encoded protein: CASSFSGLSYNEQFF. The chain recombines TRBV27 with TRBJ2-1, with a weak D call TRBD2 (6 bases). Germline CDR1 reads MNHEY; CDR2 reads SMNVEV (reference sequence). This CDR3 comprises 15 residues. V was clipped by 3 bases and J by 4 bases, with 13 bases between them.

The chain employs TRBV30 and TRBJ1-1; D gene unclear. This CDR3 region has 14 residues. Trimming stripped 3 bases from V and 5 bases from J, with 16 bases between. Per the germline V gene, CDR1 is GTSNPN and CDR2 is SVGIG (reference sequence). The CDR3 DNA follows: TGTGCCTGGAGCCCGGGGTCGCGGAGTACTGAAGCTTTCTTT. Its translation: CAWSPGSRSTEAFF.

The rearrangement links TRBV5-6 to TRBJ2-5; D ambiguous. The J call is in doubt because the DNA end fits TRBJ2-7 better. Germline-derived CDR1 and CDR2 are SGHDT and YYEEEE. This CDR3 spans 16 amino acids. The CDR3, as DNA: TGTGCCAGCAGCTTGGGTGGGGTGGCGCTTTCCTACGAGCAGTACTTC. Its protein is CASSLGGVALSYEQYF.

The chain couples TRBV29-1 to TRBJ1-4, with D perhaps TRBD1 (5 bases). Trimming left V 6 bases short and J 3 bases short, with 11 bases between. Germline CDR1 SQVTM, CDR2 ANQGSEA. The CDR3 is 13 residues long. CDR3 sequence: CSVEPGPNEKLFF. The DNA for the CDR3 is TGCAGCGTGGAGCCGGGGCCTAATGAAAAACTGTTTTTT.